This TCR beta chain emerged from a study of CD8 T cells in ankylosing spondylitis. The CDR3 is made up of 15 amino acids. Germline V gene lookup returns CDR1 SGHTA and CDR2 FQGNSA. After removal of 5 bases from V and 3 bases from J, the junction contained 6 bases not matched to a gene. Quantitative 5'-RACE with molecular barcodes generated TCR beta libraries. TCRdb re-called the 5' RACE reads through MiXCR, storing one row per CDR3 protein. The profile covers around 120,000 distinct CDR3 sequences, with around 8.5% appearing a single time and 2.5% to 4% taken by the ten largest. This clonotype was detected ten times or more.

Material: blood, either unsorted or a sorted T cell fraction (not recorded which). The V and J genes are TRBV7-2 and TRBJ1-2, with 10 nucleotides matching TRBD1. This TCR was sampled from a male donor with ankylosing spondylitis or in good health (not recorded which). DNA of the CDR3: TGTGCCAGCAGCCCCGGGACAGGGGAGTACTATGGCTACACCTTC. Amino acids: CASSPGTGEYYGYTF.